Here is one T cell receptor (beta chain) with its context. As yet, its antigen is unknown. V was shortened by 4 bases and J by 3 bases, with 12 bases between the two germline ends. Germline assignment: CDR1 KGHSH and CDR2 LQKENI. This CDR3 is 14 amino acids long. These data belong to a study of beta chain features in type 1 diabetes. General study results and limits: All four CD4+ subsets from Type 1 diabetes patients carried moderately but significantly shorter TCRB CDR3s.

The study reverse transcribed the entire isolated RNA, so it sequenced expressed TCRB transcripts. TCRdb's copy holds only in-frame clones and misses some; the assay was immunoSEQ multiplex PCR. The table has some 290,000 clones, roughly 24% seen once. The V and J genes are TRBV18 and TRBJ2-5, with a tentative D call TRBD1 (5 bases). This clonotype was obtained from a woman younger than 45 with type 1 diabetes. The material sequenced was naive CD4+ T cells from blood. Here the CDR3 DNA reads TGTGCCAGCTCACGCTTGACGGACAAAGAGACCCAGTACTTC. It is translated as CASSRLTDKETQYF.